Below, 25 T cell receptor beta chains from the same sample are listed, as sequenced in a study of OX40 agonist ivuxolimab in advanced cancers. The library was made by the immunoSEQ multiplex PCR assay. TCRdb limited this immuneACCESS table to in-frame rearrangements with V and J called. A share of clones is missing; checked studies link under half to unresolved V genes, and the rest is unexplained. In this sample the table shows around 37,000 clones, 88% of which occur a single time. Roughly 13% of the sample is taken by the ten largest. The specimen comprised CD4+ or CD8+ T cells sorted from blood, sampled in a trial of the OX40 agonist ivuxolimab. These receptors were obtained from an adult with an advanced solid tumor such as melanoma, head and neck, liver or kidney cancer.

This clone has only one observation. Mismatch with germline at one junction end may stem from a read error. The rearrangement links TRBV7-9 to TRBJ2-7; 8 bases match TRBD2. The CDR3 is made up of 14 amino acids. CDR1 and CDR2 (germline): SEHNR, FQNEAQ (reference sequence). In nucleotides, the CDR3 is TGTGCCAGCAGCCTAGCGGGCATTTCCTACGAGCAGTACTTC. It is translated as CASSLAGISYEQYF.

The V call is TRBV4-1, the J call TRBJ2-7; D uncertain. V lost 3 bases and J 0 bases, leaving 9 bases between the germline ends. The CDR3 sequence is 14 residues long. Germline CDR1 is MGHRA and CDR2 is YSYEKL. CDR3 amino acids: CASSHETLSYEQYF. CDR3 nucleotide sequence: TGCGCCAGCAGCCACGAGACACTCTCCTACGAGCAGTACTTC.

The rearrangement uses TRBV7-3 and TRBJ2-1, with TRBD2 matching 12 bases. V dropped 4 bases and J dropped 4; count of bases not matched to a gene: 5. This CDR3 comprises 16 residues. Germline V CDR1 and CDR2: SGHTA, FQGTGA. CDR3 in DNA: TGTGCCAGCAGCTCCTACACTAGCGGGAGGTACAATGAGCAGTTCTTC. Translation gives CASSSYTSGRYNEQFF. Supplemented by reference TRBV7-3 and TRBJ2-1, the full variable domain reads GAGVSQTPSNKVTEKGKYVELRCDPISGHTALYWYRQSLGQGPEFLIYFQGTGAADDSGLPNDRFFAVRPEGSVSTLKIQRTERGDSAVYLCASSSYTSGRYNEQFFGPGTRLTVL.

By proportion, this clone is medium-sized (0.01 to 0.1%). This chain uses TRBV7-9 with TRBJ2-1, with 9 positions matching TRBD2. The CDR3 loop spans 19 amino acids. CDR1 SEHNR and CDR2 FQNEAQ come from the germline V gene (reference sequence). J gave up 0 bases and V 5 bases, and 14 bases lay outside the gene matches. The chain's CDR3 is CASSPRGSSGDISYNEQFF. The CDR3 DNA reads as TGTGCCAGCAGCCCCAGAGGGTCTAGCGGGGATATCTCCTACAATGAGCAGTTCTTC.

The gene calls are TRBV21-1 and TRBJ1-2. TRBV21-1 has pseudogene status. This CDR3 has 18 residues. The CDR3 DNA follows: TGTGCCAGCAGCAAGTTCACGGGGGGCTGGGCGGCGTTTGATGGCTACACCTTC. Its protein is CASSKFTGGWAAFDGYTF.

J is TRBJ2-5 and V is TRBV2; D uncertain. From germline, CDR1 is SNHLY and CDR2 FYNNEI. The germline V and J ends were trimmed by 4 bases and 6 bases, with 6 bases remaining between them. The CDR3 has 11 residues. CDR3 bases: TGTGCCAGCAGTGCGGTGAAGACCCAGTACTTC. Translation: CASSAVKTQYF.

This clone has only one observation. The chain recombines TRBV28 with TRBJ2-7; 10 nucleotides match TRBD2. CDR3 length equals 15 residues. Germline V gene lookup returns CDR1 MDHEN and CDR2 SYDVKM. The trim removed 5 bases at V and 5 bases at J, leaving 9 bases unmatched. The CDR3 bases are TGTGCCAGCAGTGAGCGACTAGCGGGTGTACACGAGCAGTACTTC. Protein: CASSERLAGVHEQYF.

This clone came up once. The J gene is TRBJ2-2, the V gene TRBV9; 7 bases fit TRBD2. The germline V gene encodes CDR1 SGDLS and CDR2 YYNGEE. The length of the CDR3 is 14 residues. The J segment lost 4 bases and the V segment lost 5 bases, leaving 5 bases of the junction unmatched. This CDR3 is CASRGTIGTGELFF. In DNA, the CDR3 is TGTGCCAGCAGAGGGACTATCGGCACCGGGGAGCTGTTTTTT.

CDR3 loop: CASSFSGEYQETQYF. DNA of the CDR3: TGTGCCAGCAGTTTCAGCGGAGAATACCAAGAGACCCAGTACTTC. The rearrangement joins TRBV28 to TRBJ2-5; D perhaps matches TRBD2 (5 bases). V was trimmed by 3 bases and J by 0 bases, leaving 11 bases between them. There are 15 residues in the CDR3. Looked up from germline, CDR1 is MDHEN and CDR2 is SYDVKM.

The CDR3 DNA follows: TGTGCCAGCAGTTTAGGCAGTGCGGTAGATACGCAGTATTTT. This gives the protein CASSLGSAVDTQYF. This chain connects TRBV28 to TRBJ2-3; the D is unclear. The germline V gene has CDR1 MDHEN and CDR2 SYDVKM. The length of the CDR3 is 14 residues. V dropped 2 bases and J dropped 5 bases, with 11 bases sitting between them.

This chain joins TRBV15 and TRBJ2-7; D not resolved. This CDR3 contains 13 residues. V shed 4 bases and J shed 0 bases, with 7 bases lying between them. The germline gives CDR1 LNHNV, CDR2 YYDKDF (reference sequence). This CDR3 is CATSNSYSYEQYF. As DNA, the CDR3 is TGTGCCACCAGCAACAGCTACTCCTACGAGCAGTACTTC.

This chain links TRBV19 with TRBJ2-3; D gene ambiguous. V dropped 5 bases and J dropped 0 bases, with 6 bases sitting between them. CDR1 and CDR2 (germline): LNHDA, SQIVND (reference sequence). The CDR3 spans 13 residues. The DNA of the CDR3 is TGTGCCAGTAGTGACACGAGCACAGATACGCAGTATTTT. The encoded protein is CASSDTSTDTQYF.

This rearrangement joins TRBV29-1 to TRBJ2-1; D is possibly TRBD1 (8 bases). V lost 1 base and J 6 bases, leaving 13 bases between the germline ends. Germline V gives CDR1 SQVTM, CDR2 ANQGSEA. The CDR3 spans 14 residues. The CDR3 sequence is CSVEGTGRVNEQFF. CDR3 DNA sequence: TGCAGCGTTGAAGGGACAGGGAGGGTCAATGAGCAGTTCTTC.

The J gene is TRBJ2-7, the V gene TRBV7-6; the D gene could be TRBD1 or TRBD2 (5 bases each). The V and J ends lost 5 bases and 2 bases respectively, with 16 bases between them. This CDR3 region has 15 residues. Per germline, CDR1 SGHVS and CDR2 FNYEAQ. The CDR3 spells CASSALTGLTYEQYF. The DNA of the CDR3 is TGTGCCAGCAGCGCATTGACGGGGCTGACCTACGAGCAGTACTTC.

CDR3 region: CASSDAQAPISYEQYF. For the CDR3, the DNA is TGTGCCAGCAGTGATGCCCAGGCCCCCATCTCCTACGAGCAGTACTTC. This chain joins TRBV6-1 and TRBJ2-7; D remains unclear. Germline assignment: CDR1 MNHNS and CDR2 SASEGT. Trimming cost V 3 bases and J 0 bases, with 15 bases left between them. This CDR3 comprises 16 residues.

The CDR3 loop is CASSAWDRGRGEAFF. The CDR3 coding sequence is TGTGCCAGCAGTGCCTGGGACAGGGGGCGCGGCGAAGCTTTCTTT. The chain combines TRBV27 with TRBJ1-1; 12 nucleotides line up with TRBD1. After removal of 5 bases from V and 8 bases from J, the junction contained 9 bases not matched to a gene. This CDR3 comprises 15 residues. Germline V CDR1 and CDR2: MNHEY, SMNVEV (reference sequence).

CDR3 DNA sequence: TGTGCCAGCACCGTCACCGGGACTAGCGCAGAGACCCAGTACTTC. Translation gives CASTVTGTSAETQYF. The genes are TRBV6-5 and TRBJ2-5; 10 bases agree with TRBD2. Germline V CDR1 and CDR2: MNHEY, SVGAGI. J was trimmed by 4 bases and V by 7 bases; bases with no gene match: 9. The CDR3 runs to 15 residues.

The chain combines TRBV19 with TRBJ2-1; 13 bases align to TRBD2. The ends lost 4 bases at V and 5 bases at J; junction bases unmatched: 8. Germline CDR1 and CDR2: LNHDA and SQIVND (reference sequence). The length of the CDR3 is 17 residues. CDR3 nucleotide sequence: TGTGCCAGTAGTAGATTTGGCGGGACTAGCGGGAACAATGAGCAGTTCTTC. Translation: CASSRFGGTSGNNEQFF.

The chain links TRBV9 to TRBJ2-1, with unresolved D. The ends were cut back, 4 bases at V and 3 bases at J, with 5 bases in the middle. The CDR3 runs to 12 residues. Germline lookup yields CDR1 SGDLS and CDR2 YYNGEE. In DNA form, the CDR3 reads TGTGCCAGCAGCCCAAACTACAATGAGCAGTTCTTC. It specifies CASSPNYNEQFF.

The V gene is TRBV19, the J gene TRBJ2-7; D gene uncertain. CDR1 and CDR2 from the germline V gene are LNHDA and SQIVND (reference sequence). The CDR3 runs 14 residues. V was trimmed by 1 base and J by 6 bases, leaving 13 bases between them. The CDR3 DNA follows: TGTGCCAGTAGTATAGCGGGCCAACTCGGCGAGCAGTACTTC. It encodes CASSIAGQLGEQYF.

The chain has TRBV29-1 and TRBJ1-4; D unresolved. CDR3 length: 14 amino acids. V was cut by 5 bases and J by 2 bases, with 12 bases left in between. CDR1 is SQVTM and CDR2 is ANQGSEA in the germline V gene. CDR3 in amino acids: CSVIPDFTNEKLFF. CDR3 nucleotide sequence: TGCAGCGTTATCCCAGACTTTACTAATGAAAAACTGTTTTTT.

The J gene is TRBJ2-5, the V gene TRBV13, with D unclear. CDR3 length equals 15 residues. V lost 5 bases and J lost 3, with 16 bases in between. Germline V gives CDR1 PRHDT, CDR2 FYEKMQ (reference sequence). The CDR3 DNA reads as TGTGCCAGCAGCCACTCCATAAGTAGGGAAGAGACCCAGTACTTC. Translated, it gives CASSHSISREETQYF. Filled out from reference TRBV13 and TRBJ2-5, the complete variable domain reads AAGVIQSPRHLIKEKRETATLKCYPIPRHDTVYWYQQGPGQDPQFLISFYEKMQSDKGSIPDRFSAQQFSDYHSELNMSSLELGDSALYFCASSHSISREETQYFGPGTRLLVL.

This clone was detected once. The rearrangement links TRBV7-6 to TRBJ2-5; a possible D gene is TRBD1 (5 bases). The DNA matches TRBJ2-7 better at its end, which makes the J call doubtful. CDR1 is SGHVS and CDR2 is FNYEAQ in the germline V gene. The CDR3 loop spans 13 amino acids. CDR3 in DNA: TGTGCCAGCAGCTTAAACCCCAGGGACGAGCAGTACTTC. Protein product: CASSLNPRDEQYF.

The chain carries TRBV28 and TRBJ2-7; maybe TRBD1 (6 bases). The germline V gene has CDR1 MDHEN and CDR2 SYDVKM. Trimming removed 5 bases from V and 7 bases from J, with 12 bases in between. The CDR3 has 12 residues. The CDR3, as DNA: TGTGCCAGCAGTGTCAGGGGTTGGGAGCAGTACTTC. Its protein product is CASSVRGWEQYF. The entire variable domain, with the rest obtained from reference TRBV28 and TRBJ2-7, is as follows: DVKVTQSSRYLVKRTGEKVFLECVQDMDHENMFWYRQDPGLGLRLIYFSYDVKMKEKGDIPEGYSVSREKKERFSLILESASTNQTSMYLCASSVRGWEQYFGPGTRLTVT.

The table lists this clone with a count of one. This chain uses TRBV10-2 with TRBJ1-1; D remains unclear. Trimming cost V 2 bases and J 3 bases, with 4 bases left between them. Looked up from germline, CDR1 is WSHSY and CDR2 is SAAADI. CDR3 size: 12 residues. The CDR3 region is CASSEVHTEAFF. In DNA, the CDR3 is TGCGCCAGCAGTGAGGTTCACACTGAAGCTTTCTTT.